This T cell receptor beta chain stems from a study of cytomegalovirus exposure and HLA in healthy donors. Primers: 60 Vbeta forward and 13 Jbeta reverse. Sequencing was performed with immunoSEQ multiplex PCR; in TCRdb, only in-frame clones are kept and a portion is missing. This sample carries 50,000 to 80,000 clones, with 3.6% going to the ten biggest clones. The sequenced sample consisted of PBMCs. This TCR was sampled from a woman under 30 in good health and CMV-seronegative.

The CDR3 here is CATSRARTDNSPLHF. The CDR3 DNA reads as TGTGCCACCAGCAGAGCTAGGACAGATAATTCACCCCTCCACTTT. The chain carries TRBV15 and TRBJ1-6; D perhaps matches TRBD1 (6 bases). CDR1 LNHNV and CDR2 YYDKDF come from the germline V gene (reference sequence). V shed 1 base and J shed 5 bases, with 9 bases lying between them. CDR3 size: 15 residues.